This note documents a single T cell receptor (beta chain) sequence. The data were taken from a study of blood T cell repertoires in COVID-19. Overall study context: The samples span acute and convalescent COVID-19 from the United States, Italy and Spain. PBMCs, B-cell-depleted T cells, or T cells provided the cDNA or gDNA that made up the material.

The study drew participants aged roughly 18 to 89 years from approximately 25 US areas. Two consecutive negative NP/OP PCR tests, clearance, or resolved symptoms defined Cohort 3 recovery. Sequenced by immunoSEQ multiplex PCR; TCRdb stores in-frame clones only, minus some. Of hundreds of thousands of clones listed, over 75% were seen once; the top ten hold around a tenth. After removal of 0 bases from V and 1 base from J, the junction contained 3 bases not matched to a gene. Germline V lookup: CDR1 SGHRS, CDR2 YFSETQ. The CDR3 contains 16 residues. The material sequenced was PBMCs or T cells enriched from blood (not recorded which). The source of this sequence is a woman aged 40 to 55 who had recovered from COVID-19. The V gene is TRBV5-1, the J gene TRBJ2-3; 9 bases match TRBD2. The CDR3 DNA reads as TGCGCCAGCAGCTTGGAGCAGCGGGGGGGCACAGATACGCAGTATTTT. It yields the protein CASSLEQRGGTDTQYF.